Listed here are 18 T cell receptor beta chains from one sample, sequenced in a study of CXCR3-negative and CXCR3-positive naive CD8 T cells. General study results and limits: The TRB CDR3s that CXCR3-positive naive cells carried were more hydrophobic than those of CXCR3-negative naive cells.

These receptors' targets are unknown. The TRB libraries of cDNA were built by UMI-labeled 5' RACE. From the 5' RACE reads, TCRdb lists one entry per CDR3 protein and no DNA. In total, the table holds 150,000 or so distinct CDR3 sequences. The sequencing sample was made of naive CXCR3+ CD8+ T cells from blood. The subset denotes: CD45RO-CCR7+CD27+CD95- naive CD8+ T cells expressing CXCR3 (TNR3+). These receptors all stem from a human donor in good health. Some clones in this sample may be carry-over from other donors' samples.

This chain uses TRBV27 with TRBJ2-7; the D call from TCRdb, TRBD2, cannot be confirmed without DNA. CDR1 and CDR2 (germline): MNHEY, SMNVEV (reference sequence). The CDR3 loop spans 14 amino acids. CDR3 sequence: CASSGRLDSYEQYF.

CDR3 amino acids: CASSFIPPQTYNEQFF. This chain joins TRBV28 and TRBJ2-1; TCRdb names TRBD1, which stays unverified in the absence of DNA. The CDR3 length is 16 residues. The germline V gene encodes CDR1 MDHEN and CDR2 SYDVKM.

V is TRBV12-5 and J is TRBJ2-1; TCRdb designates TRBD1, a call that cannot be tested without DNA. The CDR3 has 17 residues. The V gene's germline CDR1 is LGHNT and CDR2 FRNRAP. CDR3 amino acids: CASGLVNHQGRFNEQFF. Full variable domain (missing parts from reference TRBV12-5 and TRBJ2-1): DARVTQTPRHKVTEMGQEVTMRCQPILGHNTVFWYRQTMMQGLELLAYFRNRAPLDDSGMPKDRFSAEMPDATLATLKIQPSEPRDSAVYFCASGLVNHQGRFNEQFFGPGTRLTVL.

The chain is built from TRBV30 and TRBJ1-1; no DNA is available, so the TRBD1 call from TCRdb remains unchecked. This CDR3 comprises 12 residues. CDR1 is GTSNPN, CDR2 SVGIG, per germline (reference sequence). The CDR3: CAWTPGGAEAFF.

The chain has TRBV6-2 or TRBV6-3 and TRBJ2-2; TCRdb indicates TRBD1, and absent DNA this call remains unverified. Looked up from germline, CDR1 is MNHEY and CDR2 is SVGEGT. CDR3 length: 15 residues. Here the CDR3 reads CASSTLDRATGELFF.

The chain joins TRBV5-5 to TRBJ2-4. The CDR3 length is 15 residues. CDR1 and CDR2 (germline): SGHKS, YYEKEE (reference sequence). CDR3 amino acids: CASSLDGIAKNIQYF.

The gene calls are TRBV7-2 and TRBJ2-7; TCRdb designates TRBD1, a call that cannot be tested without DNA. This CDR3 is 15 amino acids long. Germline CDR1 reads SGHTA; CDR2 reads FQGNSA. The CDR3 here is CASSLGGVGSYEQYF.

The chain is built from TRBV2 and TRBJ1-5; as DNA is missing, the TRBD1 call by TCRdb cannot be tested. From germline, CDR1 is SNHLY and CDR2 FYNNEI. The CDR3 has 15 residues. This chain's CDR3 is CASSARGESNQPQHF.

The chain carries TRBV5-6 and TRBJ1-5. Germline assignment: CDR1 SGHDT and CDR2 YYEEEE. The CDR3 is 15 amino acids. This CDR3 reads CASSFGGLSNQPQHF.

J is TRBJ2-7 and V is TRBV20-1; TCRdb lists TRBD2, though no DNA is available to test this call. This CDR3 has 16 amino acids. Germline CDR1 and CDR2: DFQATT and SNEGSKA (reference sequence). CDR3: CSARDNERVTIYEQYF.

V usage is TRBV28 and J usage is TRBJ2-7; checking the TCRdb D call of TRBD2 is not possible without DNA. The CDR3 is 14 residues long. Germline V gene sequence: CDR1 MDHEN, CDR2 SYDVKM. This CDR3 reads CASTLQGGSYEQYF.

V and J are TRBV29-1 and TRBJ1-2; TCRdb selects TRBD1, and the lack of DNA leaves this call unchecked. The CDR3 spans 14 residues. Germline loops: CDR1 SQVTM, CDR2 ANQGSEA. This CDR3 is CSVEGRGLSYGYTF.

This sequence joins TRBV6-5 and TRBJ2-5; TCRdb's D call, TRBD1, is unchecked because there is no DNA. The CDR3 has 14 amino acids. CDR1 and CDR2 from the germline V gene are MNHEY and SVGAGI. CDR3 in amino acids: CASSPSLRGETQYF.

The rearrangement joins TRBV7-9 to TRBJ1-1; with no DNA, the TCRdb D assignment of TRBD1 cannot be verified. The germline gives CDR1 SEHNR, CDR2 FQNEAQ (reference sequence). This CDR3 contains 14 residues. The CDR3: CASSLEGGPTEAFF.

This chain joins TRBV29-1 and TRBJ2-2; there is no DNA to check the TCRdb D call of TRBD1. Germline CDR1 reads SQVTM; CDR2 reads ANQGSEA. The CDR3 extends over 12 amino acids. The CDR3 loop reads CSVVSWEGELFF.

The V call is TRBV28, the J call TRBJ2-5. Germline CDR1 is MDHEN and CDR2 is SYDVKM. The CDR3 has 14 residues. The CDR3 loop reads CASSLGFGRETQYF.

The genes are TRBV29-1 and TRBJ1-6; without DNA, the TCRdb call of TRBD1 cannot be checked. Germline CDR1 reads SQVTM; CDR2 reads ANQGSEA. The length of the CDR3 is 13 residues. The CDR3 protein is CSVGGQAISPLHF.

The rearrangement uses TRBV11-2 and TRBJ2-3. The length of the CDR3 is 15 residues. Germline V gene data show CDR1 as SGHAT and CDR2 as FQNNGV. The CDR3 here is CASSLESVRTDTQYF.